The 10 T cell receptor beta chains below come from one sample, sequenced in a study of cytomegalovirus exposure and HLA in healthy donors. The primer mix had 60 Vbeta and 13 Jbeta primers. Some clones are missing from TCRdb's copy, which holds only in-frame ones; the method was immunoSEQ multiplex PCR. The table includes approximately 280,000 clones, roughly 85% detected once. The sequencing input was PBMCs. The receptors originated from a man aged 35 to 55 in good health and CMV-seropositive.

This clone was seen just once. The chain carries TRBV27 and TRBJ2-7; D is possibly TRBD1 (6 bases). This CDR3 spans 15 amino acids. CDR1 is MNHEY and CDR2 is SMNVEV in the germline V gene (reference sequence). V lost 2 bases and J 2 bases, leaving 13 bases between the germline ends. CDR3: CASSLQGLGTYEQYF. The CDR3 DNA is TGTGCCAGCAGTTTACAGGGGTTGGGGACCTACGAGCAGTACTTC.

This chain uses TRBV10-1 with TRBJ1-1; D not resolved. The V end was cut by 0 bases, the J end by 3 bases, with 5 bases between. This CDR3 comprises 13 residues. Germline V gene lookup returns CDR1 WNHNN and CDR2 SYGVQD (reference sequence). The CDR3 DNA is TGCGCCAGCAGTGAGTCCTACGACACTGAAGCTTTCTTT. As protein: CASSESYDTEAFF.

This sequence joins TRBV9 and TRBJ2-7, with 8 bases aligning to TRBD2. The CDR3 length is 15 residues. Per the germline V gene, CDR1 is SGDLS and CDR2 is YYNGEE. The V segment lost 0 bases and the J segment 5 bases; nucleotides outside the gene matches: 7. In DNA, the CDR3 is TGTGCCAGCAGCGTAGGCAGCGGGAGCGGCCACGAGCAGTACTTC. It specifies CASSVGSGSGHEQYF.

This clone was seen a few times. The V and J genes are TRBV18 and TRBJ1-5; the D gene is possibly TRBD1 (5 bases). CDR1 KGHSH and CDR2 LQKENI come from the germline V gene. V was clipped by 6 bases and J by 2 bases, with 14 bases between them. The CDR3 length is 15 residues. The CDR3 sequence is CASSRGEGGNQPQHF. The CDR3 nucleotides are TGTGCCAGCTCTCGAGGGGAGGGTGGCAATCAGCCCCAGCATTTT.

The chain links TRBV5-1 to TRBJ2-3; 10 bases map to TRBD1. In germline, CDR1 is SGHRS, CDR2 YFSETQ. The J segment lost 2 bases and the V segment lost 3 bases, leaving 3 bases of the junction unmatched. The CDR3 covers 15 residues. CDR3 region: CASSWTGGDTDTQYF. CDR3 nucleotides: TGCGCCAGCAGCTGGACAGGGGGTGACACAGATACGCAGTATTTT.

V is TRBV5-1 and J is TRBJ2-7, with D perhaps TRBD2 (6 bases). The CDR3 spans 13 residues. From germline, CDR1 is SGHRS and CDR2 YFSETQ. Trimming cost V 0 bases and J 6 bases, with 10 bases left between them. The CDR3 coding sequence is TGCGCCAGCAGCTTGGCCTTGGGGGGCGAGCAGTACTTC. Protein: CASSLALGGEQYF.

The chain recombines TRBV2 with TRBJ2-7, with TRBD2 identical over 12 bases. Germline CDR1 and CDR2: SNHLY and FYNNEI. The CDR3 consists of 15 residues. V dropped 6 bases and J dropped 7; count of bases not matched to a gene: 10. CDR3 sequence reads: CASRMTSGSPGEQYF. CDR3 sequence (DNA): TGTGCCAGCAGGATGACTAGCGGGAGTCCCGGAGAGCAGTACTTC.

The rearrangement uses TRBV5-3 and TRBJ2-7; the match to TRBD1 covers 8 bases. TRBV5-3 is placed among ORFs of uncertain function. V lost 0 bases and J lost 1; bases outside the gene matches: 9. The CDR3 has 17 amino acids. For the CDR3, the DNA is TGTGCCAGAAGCTTGGGATCTCCGGGACAGGAATCCTACGAGCAGTACTTC. Protein product: CARSLGSPGQESYEQYF.

The CDR3 spells CASQSWALNTGELFF. For the CDR3, the DNA is TGTGCCAGCCAATCCTGGGCGCTGAACACCGGGGAGCTGTTTTTT. V and J are TRBV5-4 and TRBJ2-2; no firm D call. Per germline, CDR1 SGHNT and CDR2 YYREEE (reference sequence). The V gene lost 7 bases and the J gene lost 1 base, with 14 bases spanning the gap. The CDR3 runs 15 residues.

The chain couples TRBV2 to TRBJ1-4; 11 bases are shared with TRBD1. Unmatched junction bases numbered 4, after V lost 6 bases and J lost 7 bases. The CDR3 consists of 14 residues. Germline loops: CDR1 SNHLY, CDR2 FYNNEI. As DNA, the CDR3 is TGTGCCAGCAGAGGGGACAGGGGGAGTGAAAAACTGTTTTTT. It codes for CASRGDRGSEKLFF.